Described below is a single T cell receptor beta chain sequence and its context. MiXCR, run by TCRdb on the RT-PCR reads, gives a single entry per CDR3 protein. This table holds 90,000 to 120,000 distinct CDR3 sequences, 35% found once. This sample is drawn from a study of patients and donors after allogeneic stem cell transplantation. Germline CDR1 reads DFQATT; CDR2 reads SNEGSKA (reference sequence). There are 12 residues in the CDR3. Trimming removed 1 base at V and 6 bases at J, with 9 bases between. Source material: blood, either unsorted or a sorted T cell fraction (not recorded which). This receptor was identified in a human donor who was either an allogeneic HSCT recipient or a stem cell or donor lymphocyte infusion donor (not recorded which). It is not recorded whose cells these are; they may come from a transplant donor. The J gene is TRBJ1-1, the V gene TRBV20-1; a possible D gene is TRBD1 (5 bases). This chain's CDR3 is CSARGGTPEAFF. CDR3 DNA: TGCAGTGCTAGAGGCGGGACCCCTGAAGCTTTCTTT.